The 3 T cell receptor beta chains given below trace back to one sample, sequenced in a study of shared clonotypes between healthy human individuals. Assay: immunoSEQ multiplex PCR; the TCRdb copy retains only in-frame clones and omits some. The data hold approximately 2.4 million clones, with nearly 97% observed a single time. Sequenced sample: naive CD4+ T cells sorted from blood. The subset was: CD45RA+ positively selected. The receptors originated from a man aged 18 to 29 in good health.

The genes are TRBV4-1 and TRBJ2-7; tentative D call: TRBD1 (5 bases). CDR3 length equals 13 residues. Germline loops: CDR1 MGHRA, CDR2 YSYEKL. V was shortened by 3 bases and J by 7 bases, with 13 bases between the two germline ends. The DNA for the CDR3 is TGCGCCAGCAGCCACGGCCAGGGTGGTGAGCAGTACTTC. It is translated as CASSHGQGGEQYF.

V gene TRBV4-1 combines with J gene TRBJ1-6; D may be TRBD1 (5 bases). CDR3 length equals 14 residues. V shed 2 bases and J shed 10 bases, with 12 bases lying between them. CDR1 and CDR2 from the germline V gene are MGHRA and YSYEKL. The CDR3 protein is CASSQRQGDSPLHF. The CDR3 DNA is TGCGCCAGCAGCCAACGGCAGGGTGACTCACCCCTCCACTTT.

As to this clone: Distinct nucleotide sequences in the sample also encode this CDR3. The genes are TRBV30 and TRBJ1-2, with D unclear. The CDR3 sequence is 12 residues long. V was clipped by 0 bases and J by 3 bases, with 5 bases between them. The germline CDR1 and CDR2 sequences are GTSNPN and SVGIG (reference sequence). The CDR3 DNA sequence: TGTGCCTGGAGTGTAAGGGACTATGGCTACACCTTC. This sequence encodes CAWSVRDYGYTF. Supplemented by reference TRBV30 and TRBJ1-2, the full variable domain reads SQTIHQWPATLVQPVGSPLSLECTVEGTSNPNLYWYRQAAGRGLQLLFYSVGIGQISSEVPQNLSASRPQDRQFILSSKKLLLSDSGFYLCAWSVRDYGYTFGSGTRLTVV.